This TCR beta chain was captured by sequencing in a study of T cells in Graves' hyperthyroidism and ophthalmopathy (dated by TCRdb to between 2018 and 2020). Background on the whole study: Peripheral blood was collected at initial diagnosis, before any treatment. To identify TCR V-J signatures that set the groups apart, the researchers used a discovery cohort of about a hundred patients, made up of under 50 with Graves' ophthalmopathy and 55 to 65 with stable Graves' hyperthyroidism. Whether ophthalmopathy could be predicted prospectively was tested in an independent validation cohort made up of about 20 hyperthyroidism patients plus 17 patients who later progressed to ophthalmopathy. The 100 or so discovery patients were divided at random into training and test sets in a 7:3 ratio. Thyroid tissue and blood T-cell repertoires from over 5 Graves' hyperthyroidism patients were also compared in the study. After blood sampling, hyperthyroidism patients were treated with methimazole at a starting dose of 30 mg daily, and ophthalmopathy patients were treated with high-dose intravenous methylprednisolone. The paper reports TCR Vbeta CDR3 sequencing of approximately 140 peripheral blood samples: over 40 ophthalmopathy, around 80 hyperthyroidism and approximately 17 progressor patients. Results and caveats for the whole study, not just this receptor: A model built on a 13 V-J signature distinguished ophthalmopathy from stable hyperthyroidism, reaching approximately 89% sensitivity and approximately 83% specificity in cross-validation and 80%/75% in testing. Most expanded thyroid clonotypes (frequency above 0.001) were also detected in blood, a finding suggesting that blood repertoires may reflect thyroid immune responses. In validation, the model predicted progression to ophthalmopathy with about 71% sensitivity and around 72% specificity, a median of 6.5 months before onset. Sample size was not statistically predetermined, and blinding of investigators to group allocation was not performed.

TCR beta CDR3 regions were amplified from RNA transcripts. The first round of RT-PCR for the TCR CDR3 was performed with the HTBI primer set and the Qiagen OneStep RT-PCR kit. A second multiplex PCR round built the libraries, followed by size selection and purification. Paired-end sequencing of the libraries was performed with 100 bp reads on an Illumina HiSeq2000. The study's processing was this. SOAPnuke was used to process the raw data, with reads discarded if the reads contained adapters or uncalled bases, had a mean Phred below 15, or lacked an exact constant-primer or identifier match. High-quality paired reads were merged with COPE v1.2.5, and unique nucleotide sequences were defined as clonotypes. MiTCR v1.1 was used to align the clonotypes against IMGT TRBV, TRBD and TRBJ reference segments. The analysis included only V-J combinations with a frequency above 0.0001, which together covered more than 98% of the repertoires. The TCS score was defined as the ratio of F50 (clonal expansion) to E x V (chaos), calculated using BLOSUM62-based TCRdist between CDR3 peptides within each V-J. Welch's t-statistics and random forest reduced some 510 V-J features to some 14, which were used in a naive Bayes classifier (R e1071). Using fastp at Q25 and MiXCR, TCRdb reprocessed the public reads and kept productive beta chains. Identical CDR3 protein sequences are pooled into one entry, listed with their most common genes and DNA. The V and J calls and clone size are TCRdb's, not the authors'. For this sample the table gives about 740,000 distinct CDR3 sequences, of which less than 15% were detected only once. The ten largest account for 10% of the sample.

Graves' hyperthyroidism was defined as stable when no progression to ophthalmopathy occurred over 18 months of follow-up. The hyperthyroidism patients were between 18 and 65 years old and newly diagnosed, with a disease duration of less than 2 months. The study excluded patients with uncontrolled infections, other autoimmune diseases, pregnancy or lactation. Diagnoses relied on clinical symptoms, serum thyroxine and TRAb, thyroid ultrasound and orbital computed tomography. Ficoll-Paque density gradient centrifugation was used to isolate PBMCs from about 9 ml of fresh peripheral blood. Trizol reagent was used to extract total RNA, and RNA quality was then checked on an Agilent 2100 Bioanalyzer. The germline V gene (reference sequence) provides CDR1 GTSNPN and CDR2 SVGIG. Counted from cysteine to phenylalanine, this CDR3 has 11 amino acids. CDR3 DNA only is kept here, 33 bases in frame from base 1. V is cut by 3 bases and J by 6 bases, and the space between the germline ends is 5 bases.

This clonotype was counted between two and nine times. This receptor's antigen is unknown. The sample holds no much larger clone one base away, and base qualities are not on file. The receptor was derived from a young woman with Graves' hyperthyroidism. In this chain, TRBV30 is recombined with TRBJ2-2, with the D gene uncertain. Specimen: blood. The CDR3 reads CAWRAAGELFF. The nucleotide sequence is TGTGCCTGGAGGGCGGCCGGGGAGCTGTTTTTT.